This T cell receptor beta chain stems from a study of T cell responses to AZD1222 COVID-19 vaccine. The CDR3 spans 13 residues. Germline CDR1 SNHLY, CDR2 FYNNEI. The V end lost 4 bases, the J end lost 10 bases, and 16 bases lay between the germline ends. The repertoire was sequenced with immunoSEQ multiplex PCR; TCRdb's copy has only in-frame clones and lacks some. The sample lists 150,000 or so clones; approximately 93% were seen once. Findings and limits, study-wide: Baseline antibody screening turned up just a handful of seropositive AZD1222 recipients. Researchers took repertoire samples only after the peak T cell response had come. Spike-specific TCR breadth and depth rose after two AZD1222 doses.

For this clone: What it recognizes is unknown.

This chain joins TRBV2 and TRBJ1-2; D might be TRBD1 (5 bases). This clonotype was obtained from an adult in good health. The starting material was peripheral blood, obtained on day 0 of AZD1222 vaccination. CDR3 in DNA: TGTGCCAGCAGTGCGCGGGACTCAGGCGTCTACACCTTC. Protein sequence: CASSARDSGVYTF.